This T cell receptor (beta chain) is drawn from a study of cytomegalovirus exposure and HLA in healthy donors. Study-wide results and caveats: The TCR clusters that emerged in the first cohort tended, a later analysis found, to co-occur in the 120 or so validation repertoires. Across donors, most TCRs were seen rarely, yet some public ones were widespread.

Concerning this clone itself: What it binds is not known.

The data were produced by immunoSEQ multiplex PCR, yet TCRdb's version contains in-frame clones alone and is incomplete. The data contain about 260,000 clones, about 92% of them singletons. V gave up 6 bases and J gave up 5 bases, with 14 bases separating them. Germline V CDR1 and CDR2: KGHSH, LQKENI. The CDR3 has 13 amino acids. This chain joins TRBV18 and TRBJ2-7, with a weak D call TRBD2 (6 bases). The specimen was PBMCs. The receptor comes from a woman in her 30s in good health and CMV-seronegative. CDR3 DNA: TGTGCCAGCTCCCAGACTAGGTTCGACGAGCAGTACTTC. Translating it yields CASSQTRFDEQYF.